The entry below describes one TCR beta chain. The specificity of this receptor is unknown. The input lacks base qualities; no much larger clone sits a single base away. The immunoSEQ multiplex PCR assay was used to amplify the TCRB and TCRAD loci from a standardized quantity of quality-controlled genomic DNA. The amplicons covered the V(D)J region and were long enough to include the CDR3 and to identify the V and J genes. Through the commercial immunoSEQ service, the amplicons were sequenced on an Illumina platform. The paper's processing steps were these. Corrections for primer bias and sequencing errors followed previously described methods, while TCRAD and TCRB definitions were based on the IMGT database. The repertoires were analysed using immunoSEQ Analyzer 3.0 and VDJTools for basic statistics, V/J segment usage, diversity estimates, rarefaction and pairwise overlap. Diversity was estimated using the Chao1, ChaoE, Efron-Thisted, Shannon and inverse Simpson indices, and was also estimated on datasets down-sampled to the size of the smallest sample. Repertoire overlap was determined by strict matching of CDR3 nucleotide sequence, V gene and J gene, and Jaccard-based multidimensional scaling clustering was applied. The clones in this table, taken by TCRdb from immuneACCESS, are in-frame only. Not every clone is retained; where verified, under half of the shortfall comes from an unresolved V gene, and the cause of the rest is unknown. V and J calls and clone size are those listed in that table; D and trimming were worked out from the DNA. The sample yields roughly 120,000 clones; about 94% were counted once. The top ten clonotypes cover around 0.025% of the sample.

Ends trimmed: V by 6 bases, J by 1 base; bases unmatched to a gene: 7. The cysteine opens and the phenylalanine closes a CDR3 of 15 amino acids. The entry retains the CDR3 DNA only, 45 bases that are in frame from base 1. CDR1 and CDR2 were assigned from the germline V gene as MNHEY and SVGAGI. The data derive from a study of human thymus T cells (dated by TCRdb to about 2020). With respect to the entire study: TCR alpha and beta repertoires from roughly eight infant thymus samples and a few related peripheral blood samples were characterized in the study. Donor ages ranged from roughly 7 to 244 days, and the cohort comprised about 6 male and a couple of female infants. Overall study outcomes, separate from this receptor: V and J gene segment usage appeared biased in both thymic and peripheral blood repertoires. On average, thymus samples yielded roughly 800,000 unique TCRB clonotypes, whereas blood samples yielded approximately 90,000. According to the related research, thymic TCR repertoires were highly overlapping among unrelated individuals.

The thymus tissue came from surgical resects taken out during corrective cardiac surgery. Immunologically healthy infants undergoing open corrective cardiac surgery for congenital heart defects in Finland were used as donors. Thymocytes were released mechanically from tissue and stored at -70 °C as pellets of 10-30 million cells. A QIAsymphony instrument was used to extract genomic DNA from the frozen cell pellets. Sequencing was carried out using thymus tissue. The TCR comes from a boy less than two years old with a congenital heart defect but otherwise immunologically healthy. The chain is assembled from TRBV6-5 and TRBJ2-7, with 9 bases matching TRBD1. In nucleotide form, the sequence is TGTGCCAGCAGCTCCGGGACAGGGCCTTCCTACGAGCAGTACTTC. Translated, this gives CASSSGTGPSYEQYF.